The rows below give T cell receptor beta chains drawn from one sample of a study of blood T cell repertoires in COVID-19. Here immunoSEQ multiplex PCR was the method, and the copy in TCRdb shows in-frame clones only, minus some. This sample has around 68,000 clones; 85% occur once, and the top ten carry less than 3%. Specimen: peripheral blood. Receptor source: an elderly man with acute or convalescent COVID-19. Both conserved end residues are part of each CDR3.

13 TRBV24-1 CATSDSLYEKLFF
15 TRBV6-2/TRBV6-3 CASSEPGLANNEQFF
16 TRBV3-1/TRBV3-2 CASSPGTSGTSREQFF
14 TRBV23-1 CASSRDRGNEKLFF
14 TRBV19 CASSMDRVGYEQYF
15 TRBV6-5 CASSSPVSGANVLTF
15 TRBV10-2 CASGPFRTALYGYTF
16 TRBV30 CAWSVGLAGGKDTQYF
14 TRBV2 CASSEGGRAYGYTF
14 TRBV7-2 CASSLVQGTDTQYF
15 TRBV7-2 CASSLKTGSNQPQHF
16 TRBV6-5 CASSYSWASGQETQYF
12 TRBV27 CASSFWGAEAFF
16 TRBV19 CASSHPGQGVPYEQYF
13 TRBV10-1 CASSAHGSGELFF
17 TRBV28 CASSLSLAGGPGETQYF
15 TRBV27 CASSPRTGAYNEQFF
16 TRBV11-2 CASSLVASGSMNEQFF
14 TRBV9 CASSAGQGGSEAFF
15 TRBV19 CASSIEGDKGNTIYF
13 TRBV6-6 CASSPPRGTEAFF
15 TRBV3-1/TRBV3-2 CASSLTGALTDTQYF
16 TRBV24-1 CATSDAWGSGGLEQFF
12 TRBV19 CASSIAGREQFF
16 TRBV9 CASSARQGPNTGELFF
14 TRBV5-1 CASSRDTDDYGYTF
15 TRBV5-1 CASSHGTETNYGYTF